The 10 T cell receptor beta chains presented below share a single source sample, sequenced in a study of technical replicates of blood from several donors. TCRdb keeps only in-frame clones here, not all; method: immunoSEQ multiplex PCR. This table has 70,000 to 95,000 clones, around 97% appearing once. Sequences were obtained from T cells isolated from PBMCs. The source of these receptors is a human donor in good health.

The chain links TRBV2 to TRBJ2-3, with 13 nucleotides matching TRBD2. Germline CDR1 and CDR2: SNHLY and FYNNEI. This CDR3 spans 15 amino acids. V dropped 6 bases and J dropped 2; count of bases not matched to a gene: 2. Here the CDR3 DNA reads TGTGCCAGCAGGGGACTAGCGGGACCCACAGATACGCAGTATTTT. Encoded protein: CASRGLAGPTDTQYF. Full variable domain (outside the CDR3, taken from reference TRBV2 and TRBJ2-3): EPEVTQTPSHQVTQMGQEVILRCVPISNHLYFYWYRQILGQKVEFLVSFYNNEISEKSEIFDDQFSVERPDGSNFTLKIRSTKLEDSAMYFCASRGLAGPTDTQYFGPGTRLTVL.

The V and J genes are TRBV6-4 and TRBJ2-1; the D gene is possibly TRBD2 (6 bases). The CDR3 length is 15 residues. Germline lookup yields CDR1 MRHNA and CDR2 SNTAGT. Deletions cut 6 bases from V and 3 bases from J, with 15 bases between. The DNA for the CDR3 is TGTGCCAGCAGCCCCTACGGGAGCGGCTACAATGAGCAGTTCTTC. Translated: CASSPYGSGYNEQFF.

V and J are TRBV18 and TRBJ2-3, with TRBD1 identical over 8 bases. The CDR3 length is 14 residues. V dropped 3 bases and J dropped 5; count of bases not matched to a gene: 4. CDR1 and CDR2 from the germline V gene are KGHSH and LQKENI. CDR3 in amino acids: CASSPTGVKDTQYF. CDR3 bases: TGTGCCAGCTCACCGACAGGGGTTAAAGATACGCAGTATTTT. Based on the CDR3 plus reference TRBV18 and TRBJ2-3, the full variable domain is NAGVMQNPRHLVRRRGQEARLRCSPMKGHSHVYWYRQLPEEGLKFMVYLQKENIIDESGMPKERFSAEFPKEGPSILRIQQVVRGDSAAYFCASSPTGVKDTQYFGPGTRLTVL.

The gene calls are TRBV2 and TRBJ1-4, with 10 bases that match TRBD1. J lost 0 bases, V lost 6 bases, and 4 bases had no gene match. Per germline, CDR1 SNHLY and CDR2 FYNNEI. The CDR3 length is 16 residues. In DNA, the CDR3 is TGTGCCAGCAGCGTAGGACAGGGGGCAACTAATGAAAAACTGTTTTTT. It encodes CASSVGQGATNEKLFF.

This chain uses TRBV19 with TRBJ1-2; perhaps TRBD1 as D (5 bases). Trimming took off 2 bases at V and 4 bases at J, with 11 bases between the two ends. The germline V gene has CDR1 LNHDA and CDR2 SQIVND (reference sequence). The CDR3 length is 14 residues. The CDR3, as DNA: TGTGCCAGTAGTATAAAGACAGCAATCTATGGCTACACCTTC. Amino acids: CASSIKTAIYGYTF.

The J gene is TRBJ2-2, the V gene TRBV11-3; D is possibly TRBD1 (6 bases). The CDR3 spans 16 residues. Per the germline V gene, CDR1 is SGHNT and CDR2 is YENEEA. The germline V and J ends were trimmed by 0 bases and 1 base, with 9 bases remaining between them. The CDR3 here is CASSLEGHKNTGELFF. In DNA form, the CDR3 reads TGTGCCAGCAGCTTAGAGGGACACAAGAACACCGGGGAGCTGTTTTTT.

This chain connects TRBV6-4 to TRBJ2-1, with D perhaps TRBD1 (7 bases). Germline lookup yields CDR1 MRHNA and CDR2 SNTAGT. Trimming removed 6 bases from V and 6 bases from J, with 15 bases in between. This CDR3 has 14 residues. CDR3 bases: TGTGCCAGCAGCGAGACAGGGACTTCCAATGAGCAGTTCTTC. As protein: CASSETGTSNEQFF.

The chain joins TRBV19 to TRBJ1-5, with TRBD1 as a possible D gene (5 bases). Germline V lookup: CDR1 LNHDA, CDR2 SQIVND (reference sequence). The CDR3 covers 15 residues. V lost 4 bases and J 5 bases, leaving 15 bases between the germline ends. The CDR3 sequence: CASSRGGAGHQPQHF. DNA for the CDR3: TGTGCCAGTAGTAGGGGGGGAGCAGGGCATCAGCCCCAGCATTTT.

The chain couples TRBV10-3 to TRBJ2-3; the match to TRBD1 covers 7 bases. J lost 6 bases, V lost 7 bases, and 7 bases had no gene match. CDR1 ENHRY and CDR2 SYGVKD come from the germline V gene. The CDR3 spans 13 residues. The CDR3 nucleotides read TGTGCCATCAACAGGGGCTTTGGGGATACGCAGTATTTT. Its translation: CAINRGFGDTQYF.

V usage is TRBV30 and J usage is TRBJ1-5; D unresolved. Germline-derived CDR1 and CDR2 are GTSNPN and SVGIG (reference sequence). This CDR3 contains 12 residues. Trimming removed 5 bases from V and 3 bases from J, with 8 bases in between. The CDR3 region is CAWGGFNQPQHF. CDR3 DNA: TGTGCCTGGGGAGGGTTCAATCAGCCCCAGCATTTT.